This T cell receptor (beta chain) derives from a study of PD-1 blockade in classical Hodgkin lymphoma. CDR3 length: 14 amino acids. V trimming: 4 bases; J trimming: 3 bases; junction bases outside the gene matches: 2. Looked up from germline, CDR1 is MNHEY and CDR2 is SMNVEV (reference sequence). Time point of the sample: cycle 4 day 1 (C4D1), after less than 7 weeks of nivolumab. All trial patients relapsed after autologous stem cell transplantation. Sequencing used immunoSEQ multiplex PCR; TCRdb keeps in-frame clones, though not all of them. In the table there are some 30,000 clones, 81% of which are singletons.

The V gene is TRBV27, the J gene TRBJ2-7; 11 nucleotides match TRBD2. The origin of this receptor is a human donor with classical Hodgkin lymphoma. The material sequenced was peripheral blood mononuclear cells (PBMCs), taken before the fourth cycle of nivolumab. Here the CDR3 DNA reads TGTGCCAGCAGTTACGGGACTAGCGGCTACGAGCAGTACTTC. It codes for CASSYGTSGYEQYF.